This passage covers 14 T cell receptor beta chains from one sample sequenced in a study of regulatory T cells in long-lasting Graves disease. Construction of the TCR beta libraries employed iRepertoire HTBI primers in conjunction with Arm-PCR of CDR3 regions. TCRdb called the multiplex PCR reads again in MiXCR, with one record for every CDR3 protein. The repertoire has around 340,000 distinct CDR3 sequences, around a fifth of them found once; the top ten carry approximately 31%. Time point reported: persistent/refractory GD, antithyroid drugs over 5 years with positive TRAb. Extracted PBMC RNA gave rise to the TCR library. This material consisted of peripheral blood mononuclear cells (PBMCs), taken when the disease was refractory, from a patient treated with antithyroid drugs. These receptors were collected from a female donor with Graves disease.

The chain has TRBV20-1 and TRBJ2-5, with D tentatively TRBD1 (5 bases). The CDR3 runs 14 residues. The germline gives CDR1 DFQATT, CDR2 SNEGSKA (reference sequence). The germline V and J ends were trimmed by 4 bases and 5 bases, with 17 bases remaining between them. The CDR3 is CSATPAGKGETQYF. Here the CDR3 DNA reads TGCAGTGCTACCCCGGCAGGGAAGGGGGAGACCCAGTACTTC.

This clonotype came up a few times. The junction departs from the called germline gene at one end, perhaps through a read error. The V gene is TRBV28, the J gene TRBJ2-7, with 7 bases fitting TRBD2. CDR3 size: 15 residues. Germline V gene sequence: CDR1 MDHEN, CDR2 SYDVKM. The CDR3 is CAGSSLLGGYYEQYF. The CDR3 DNA reads as TGTGCCGGCAGTTCCCTCCTGGGGGGGTACTACGAGCAGTACTTC.

This clonotype was detected ten times or more. This sequence joins TRBV10-3 and TRBJ2-7; TRBD2 is a possible D gene (6 bases). The CDR3 spans 13 residues. The V gene lost 4 bases and the J gene lost 6 bases, with 13 bases spanning the gap. CDR1 and CDR2 (germline): ENHRY, SYGVKD. The CDR3, as DNA: TGTGCCATCAGTGCTTCAGGGACTGTCGAGCAGTACTTC. Protein: CAISASGTVEQYF.

The rearrangement uses TRBV30 and TRBJ2-2; D call uncertain. V lost 4 bases to trimming and J lost 2 bases, with 14 bases between them. CDR1 and CDR2 from the germline V gene are GTSNPN and SVGIG (reference sequence). The CDR3 is made up of 15 amino acids. Here the CDR3 DNA reads TGTGCCTGGATGTCTATGTGGCACAACACCGGGGAGCTGTTTTTT. Its translation is CAWMSMWHNTGELFF.

The chain is built from TRBV9 and TRBJ1-1; D is unclear. Germline CDR1 and CDR2: SGDLS and YYNGEE. The CDR3 has 14 residues. V lost 0 bases and J lost 1, with 7 bases in between. CDR3 loop: CASSVDPSNTEAFF. CDR3 bases: TGTGCCAGCAGCGTAGACCCCTCGAACACTGAAGCTTTCTTT. The entire variable domain, with the rest obtained from reference TRBV9 and TRBJ1-1, is as follows: DSGVTQTPKHLITATGQRVTLRCSPRSGDLSVYWYQQSLDQGLQFLIQYYNGEERAKGNILERFSAQQFPDLHSELNLSSLELGDSALYFCASSVDPSNTEAFFGQGTRLTVV.

This clonotype has a single count. Here the CDR3 DNA reads TGTGCCACCAGTGACCCTAAGACGAATACTGGAAACACCATATATTTT. It codes for CATSDPKTNTGNTIYF. V and J are TRBV24-1 and TRBJ1-3; D unclear. The ends were cut back, 4 bases at V and 2 bases at J, with 14 bases in the middle. The CDR3 is 16 residues long. From germline, CDR1 is KGHDR and CDR2 SFDVKD.

This clonotype appeared a few times. The J gene is TRBJ2-7, the V gene TRBV5-6; unclear D gene. The V gene lost 2 bases and the J gene lost 0 bases, with 9 bases spanning the gap. There are 14 residues in the CDR3. CDR1 is SGHDT, CDR2 YYEEEE, per germline. CDR3 DNA: TGTGCCAGCAGCTTCCCCTCCGGCTCCTACGAGCAGTACTTC. Residues: CASSFPSGSYEQYF.

This clonotype was counted at least ten times. The chain couples TRBV28 to TRBJ2-5; tentatively, D is TRBD1 or TRBD2 (6 bases each). Germline lookup yields CDR1 MDHEN and CDR2 SYDVKM. V lost 4 bases and J 4 bases, leaving 13 bases between the germline ends. This CDR3 is 14 amino acids long. The CDR3 bases are TGTGCCAGCAGTTCCGTACAGGGAGGAGAGACCCAGTACTTC. Translation gives CASSSVQGGETQYF. Full variable domain (remainder filled in from reference TRBV28 and TRBJ2-5): DVKVTQSSRYLVKRTGEKVFLECVQDMDHENMFWYRQDPGLGLRLIYFSYDVKMKEKGDIPEGYSVSREKKERFSLILESASTNQTSMYLCASSSVQGGETQYFGPGTRLLVL.

This clonotype showed up many times. The chain recombines TRBV11-2 with TRBJ2-5; D gene unclear. Germline lookup yields CDR1 SGHAT and CDR2 FQNNGV. V dropped 1 base and J dropped 5 bases, with 14 bases sitting between them. There are 15 residues in the CDR3. In nucleotides, the CDR3 is TGTGCCAGCAGCTTAGCATCTGTCCTCCGGGAGACCCAGTACTTC. Its protein is CASSLASVLRETQYF.

The chain employs TRBV20-1 and TRBJ1-5; TRBD1 matches 9 bases. The CDR3 runs to 14 residues. V trimming: 6 bases; J trimming: 2 bases; junction bases outside the gene matches: 5. Germline CDR1 reads DFQATT; CDR2 reads SNEGSKA (reference sequence). The CDR3 nucleotides read TGCAGTGCACAGACAGGGGGAGGCAATCAGCCCCAGCATTTT. Its protein is CSAQTGGGNQPQHF.

This clonotype occurred many times. The genes are TRBV27 and TRBJ2-4; D possibly uses TRBD1 or TRBD2 (6 bases each). V lost 10 bases and J 1 base, leaving 14 bases between the germline ends. From germline, CDR1 is MNHEY and CDR2 SMNVEV (reference sequence). The CDR3 totals 14 residues. The CDR3 sequence: CATQGGRAKNIQYF. CDR3 nucleotides: TGTGCCACTCAAGGGGGGAGGGCCAAAAACATTCAGTACTTC.

Ten or more counts support this clonotype. The chain carries TRBV30 and TRBJ1-2; D ambiguous. V was pared by 3 bases and J by 7 bases, with 18 bases between. The germline V gene encodes CDR1 GTSNPN and CDR2 SVGIG (reference sequence). The CDR3 covers 14 residues. As DNA, the CDR3 is TGTGCCTGGAGAGTGATGGGGAGTCTCCGTGGCTACACCTTC. Its translation: CAWRVMGSLRGYTF.

This clonotype was counted ten times or more. The J gene is TRBJ1-1, the V gene TRBV27; 9 bases are a match to TRBD1. Trimming removed 4 bases from V and 5 bases from J; junction bases left unmatched: 17. The CDR3 sequence is 18 residues long. Germline V CDR1 and CDR2: MNHEY, SMNVEV (reference sequence). The DNA for the CDR3 is TGTGCCAGCAGTTCCCCCCCTAACAGGGGGCGCGAAAGGACTGAAGCTTTCTTT. Translation gives CASSSPPNRGRERTEAFF.

To note about this clonotype: A clone one base away is much larger, so this may be a read error. The chain couples TRBV3-1 to TRBJ1-2; D possibly corresponds to TRBD1 (6 bases). In germline, CDR1 is LGHDT, CDR2 YNNKEL (reference sequence). Trimming took 8 bases from V and 8 from J, leaving 15 bases between them. This CDR3 has 12 amino acids. The CDR3 loop reads CASGTPGAGYTF. The CDR3 nucleotides are TGTGCCAGCGGCACCCCGGGGGCCGGCTACACCTTC.